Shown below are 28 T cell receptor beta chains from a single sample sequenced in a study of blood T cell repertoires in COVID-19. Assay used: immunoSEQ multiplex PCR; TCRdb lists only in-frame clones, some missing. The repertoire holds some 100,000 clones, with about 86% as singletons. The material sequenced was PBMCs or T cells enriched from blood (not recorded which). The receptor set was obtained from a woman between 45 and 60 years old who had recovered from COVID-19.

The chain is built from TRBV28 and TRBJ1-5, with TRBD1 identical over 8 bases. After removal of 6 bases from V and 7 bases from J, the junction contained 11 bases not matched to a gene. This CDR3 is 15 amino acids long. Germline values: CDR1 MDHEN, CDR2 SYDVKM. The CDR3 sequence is CASRTGQGVYQPQHF. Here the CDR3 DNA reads TGTGCCAGCAGGACCGGACAGGGTGTCTACCAGCCCCAGCATTTT.

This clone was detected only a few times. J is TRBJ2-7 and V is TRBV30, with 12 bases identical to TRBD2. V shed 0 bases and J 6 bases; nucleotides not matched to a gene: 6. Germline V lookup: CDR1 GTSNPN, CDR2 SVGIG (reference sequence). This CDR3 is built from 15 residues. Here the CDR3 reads CAWSVTSGSLVEQYF. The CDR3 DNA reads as TGTGCCTGGAGTGTGACTAGCGGGAGTTTAGTCGAGCAGTACTTC.

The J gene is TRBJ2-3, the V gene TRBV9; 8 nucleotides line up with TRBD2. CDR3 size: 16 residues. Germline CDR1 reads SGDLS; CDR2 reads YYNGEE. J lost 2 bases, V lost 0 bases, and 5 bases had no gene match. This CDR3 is CASSVGSGGTTDTQYF. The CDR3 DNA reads TGTGCCAGCAGCGTAGGGTCGGGAGGGACCACAGATACGCAGTATTTT.

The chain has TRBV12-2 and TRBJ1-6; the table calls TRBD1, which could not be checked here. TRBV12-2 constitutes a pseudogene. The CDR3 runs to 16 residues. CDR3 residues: CASRLAQGAGNSPLHF. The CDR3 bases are TGTGCAAGTCGCTTAGCGCAAGGGGCAGGGAATTCACCCCTCCACTTT.

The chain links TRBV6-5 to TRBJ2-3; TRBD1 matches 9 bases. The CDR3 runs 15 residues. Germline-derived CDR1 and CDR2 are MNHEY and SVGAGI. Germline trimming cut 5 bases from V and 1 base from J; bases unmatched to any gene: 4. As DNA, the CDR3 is TGTGCCAGCAGTCCTGGACAGGGGCGCACAGATACGCAGTATTTT. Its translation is CASSPGQGRTDTQYF.

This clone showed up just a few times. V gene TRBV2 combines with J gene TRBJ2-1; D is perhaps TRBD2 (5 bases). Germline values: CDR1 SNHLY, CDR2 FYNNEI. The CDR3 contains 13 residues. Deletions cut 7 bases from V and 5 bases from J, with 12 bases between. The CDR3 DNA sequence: TGTGCCAGCACATTGGCGGAGGACAATGAGCAGTTCTTC. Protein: CASTLAEDNEQFF.

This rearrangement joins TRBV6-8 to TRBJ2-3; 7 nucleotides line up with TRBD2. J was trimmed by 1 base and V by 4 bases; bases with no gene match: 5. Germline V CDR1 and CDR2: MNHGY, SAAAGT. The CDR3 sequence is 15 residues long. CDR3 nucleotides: TGTGCCAGCAGTTCCTTCGCGGGGGGCACAGATACGCAGTATTTT. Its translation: CASSSFAGGTDTQYF.

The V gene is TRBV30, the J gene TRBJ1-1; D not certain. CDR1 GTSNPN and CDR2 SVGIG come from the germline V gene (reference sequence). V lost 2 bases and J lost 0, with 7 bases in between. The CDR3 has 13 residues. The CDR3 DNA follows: TGTGCCTGGAGTACTAGAGTGAACACTGAAGCTTTCTTT. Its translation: CAWSTRVNTEAFF. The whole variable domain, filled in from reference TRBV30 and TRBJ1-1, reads SQTIHQWPATLVQPVGSPLSLECTVEGTSNPNLYWYRQAAGRGLQLLFYSVGIGQISSEVPQNLSASRPQDRQFILSSKKLLLSDSGFYLCAWSTRVNTEAFFGQGTRLTVV.

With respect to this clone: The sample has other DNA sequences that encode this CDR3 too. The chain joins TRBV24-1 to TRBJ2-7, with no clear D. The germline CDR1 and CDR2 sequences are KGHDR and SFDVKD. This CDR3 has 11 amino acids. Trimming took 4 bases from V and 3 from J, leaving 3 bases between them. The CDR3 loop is CATSDSYEQYF. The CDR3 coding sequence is TGTGCCACCAGTGACAGCTACGAGCAGTACTTC.

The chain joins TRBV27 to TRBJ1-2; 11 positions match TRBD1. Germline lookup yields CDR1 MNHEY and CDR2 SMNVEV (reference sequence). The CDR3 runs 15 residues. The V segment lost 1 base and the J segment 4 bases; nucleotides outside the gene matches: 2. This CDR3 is CASSLWGQGGYGYTF. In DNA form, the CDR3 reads TGTGCCAGCAGTTTATGGGGACAGGGGGGCTATGGCTACACCTTC.

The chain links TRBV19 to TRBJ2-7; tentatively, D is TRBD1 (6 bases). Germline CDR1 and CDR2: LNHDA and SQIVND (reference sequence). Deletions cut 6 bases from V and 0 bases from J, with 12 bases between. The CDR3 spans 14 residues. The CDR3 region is CASSPGHGSYEQYF. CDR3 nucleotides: TGTGCCAGTAGCCCGGGACACGGCTCCTACGAGCAGTACTTC.

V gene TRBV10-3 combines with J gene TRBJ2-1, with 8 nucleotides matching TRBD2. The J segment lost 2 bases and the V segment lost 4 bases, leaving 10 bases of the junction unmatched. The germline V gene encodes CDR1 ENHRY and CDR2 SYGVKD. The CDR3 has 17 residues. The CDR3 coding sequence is TGTGCCATCAGTGGGCAGCCACGGGGGGGCCCCTACAATGAGCAGTTCTTC. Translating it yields CAISGQPRGGPYNEQFF.

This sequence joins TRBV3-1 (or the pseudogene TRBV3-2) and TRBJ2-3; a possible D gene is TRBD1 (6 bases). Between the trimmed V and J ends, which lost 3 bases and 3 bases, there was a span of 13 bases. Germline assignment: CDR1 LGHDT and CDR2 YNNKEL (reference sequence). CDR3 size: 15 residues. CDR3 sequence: CASSHFDRYTDTQYF. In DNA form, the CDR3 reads TGTGCCAGCAGCCACTTCGACAGGTATACAGATACGCAGTATTTT.

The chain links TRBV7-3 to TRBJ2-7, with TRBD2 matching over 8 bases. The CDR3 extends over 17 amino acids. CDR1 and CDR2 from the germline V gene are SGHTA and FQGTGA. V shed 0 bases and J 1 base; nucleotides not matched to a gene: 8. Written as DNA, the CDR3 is TGTGCCAGCAGCTTAACCGGTAGAGCGGGGGTTTCCTACGAGCAGTACTTC. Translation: CASSLTGRAGVSYEQYF.

This CDR3 reads CASSFWAFMTPNTEAFF. Here the CDR3 DNA reads TGTGCCAGCAGTTTTTGGGCTTTCATGACCCCGAACACTGAAGCTTTCTTT. The chain links TRBV28 to TRBJ1-1, with D uncertain. V was cut by 3 bases and J by 1 base, with 18 bases left in between. There are 17 residues in the CDR3. The V gene's germline CDR1 is MDHEN and CDR2 SYDVKM.

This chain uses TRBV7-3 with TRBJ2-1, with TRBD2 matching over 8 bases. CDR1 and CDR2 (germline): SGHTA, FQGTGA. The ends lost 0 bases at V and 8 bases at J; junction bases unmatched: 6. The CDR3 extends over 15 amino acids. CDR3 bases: TGTGCCAGCAGCTTAACGGCGGGGGGTCGGGATGAGCAGTTCTTC. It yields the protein CASSLTAGGRDEQFF.

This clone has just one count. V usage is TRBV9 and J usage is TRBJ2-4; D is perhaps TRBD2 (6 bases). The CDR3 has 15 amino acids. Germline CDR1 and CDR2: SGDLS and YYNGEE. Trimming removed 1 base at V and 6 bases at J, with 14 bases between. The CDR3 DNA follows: TGTGCCAGCAGCGTAACGGGACTGGGGGGAAACATTCAGTACTTC. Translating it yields CASSVTGLGGNIQYF. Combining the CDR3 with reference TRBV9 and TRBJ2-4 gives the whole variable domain DSGVTQTPKHLITATGQRVTLRCSPRSGDLSVYWYQQSLDQGLQFLIQYYNGEERAKGNILERFSAQQFPDLHSELNLSSLELGDSALYFCASSVTGLGGNIQYFGAGTRLSVL.

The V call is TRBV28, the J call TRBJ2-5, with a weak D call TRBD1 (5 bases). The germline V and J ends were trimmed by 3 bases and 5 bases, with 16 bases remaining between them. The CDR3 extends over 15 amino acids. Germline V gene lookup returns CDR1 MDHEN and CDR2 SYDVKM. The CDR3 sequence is CASSFPRAKGETQYF. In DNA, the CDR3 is TGTGCCAGCAGTTTTCCCAGGGCCAAAGGGGAGACCCAGTACTTC.

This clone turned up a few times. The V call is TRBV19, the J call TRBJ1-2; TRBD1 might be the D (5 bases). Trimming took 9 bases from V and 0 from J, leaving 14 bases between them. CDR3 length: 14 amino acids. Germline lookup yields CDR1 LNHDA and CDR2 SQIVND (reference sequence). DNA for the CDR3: TGTGCCAGGAAAATCAGGGTTGCTAACTATGGCTACACCTTC. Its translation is CARKIRVANYGYTF.

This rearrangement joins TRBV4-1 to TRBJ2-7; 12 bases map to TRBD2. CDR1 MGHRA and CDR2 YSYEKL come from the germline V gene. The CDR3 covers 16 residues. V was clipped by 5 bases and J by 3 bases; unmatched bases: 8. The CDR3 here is CASSSRRLAGVYEQYF. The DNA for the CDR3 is TGCGCCAGCAGCTCCCGCCGACTAGCGGGAGTCTACGAGCAGTACTTC.

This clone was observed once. The CDR3 DNA reads as TGTGCCAGCAGAGTAGCGGTGCCCTCCTACGAGCAGTACTTC. Translation: CASRVAVPSYEQYF. The rearrangement joins TRBV2 to TRBJ2-7; tentatively, D is TRBD2 (6 bases). The CDR3 sequence is 14 residues long. Germline CDR1 SNHLY, CDR2 FYNNEI. The V end lost 6 bases, the J end lost 0 bases, and 12 bases lay between the germline ends.

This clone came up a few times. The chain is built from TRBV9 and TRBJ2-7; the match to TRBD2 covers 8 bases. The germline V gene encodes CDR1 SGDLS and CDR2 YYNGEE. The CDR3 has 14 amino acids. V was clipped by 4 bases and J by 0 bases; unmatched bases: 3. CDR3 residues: CASSSSGSSYEQYF. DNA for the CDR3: TGTGCCAGCAGCTCGAGCGGGAGCTCCTACGAGCAGTACTTC.

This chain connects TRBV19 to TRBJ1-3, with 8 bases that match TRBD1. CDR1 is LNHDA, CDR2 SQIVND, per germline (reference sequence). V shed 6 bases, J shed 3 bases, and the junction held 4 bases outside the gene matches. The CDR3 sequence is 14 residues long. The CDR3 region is CASSLTGDGNTIYF. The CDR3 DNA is TGTGCCAGTAGCTTGACAGGGGATGGAAACACCATATATTTT.

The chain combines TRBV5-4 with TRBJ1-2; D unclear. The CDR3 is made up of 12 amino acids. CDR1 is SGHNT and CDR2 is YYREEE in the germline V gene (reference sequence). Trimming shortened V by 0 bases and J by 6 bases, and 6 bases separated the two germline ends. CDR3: CASSLAGNGYTF. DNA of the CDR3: TGTGCCAGCAGCTTGGCAGGAAATGGCTACACCTTC.

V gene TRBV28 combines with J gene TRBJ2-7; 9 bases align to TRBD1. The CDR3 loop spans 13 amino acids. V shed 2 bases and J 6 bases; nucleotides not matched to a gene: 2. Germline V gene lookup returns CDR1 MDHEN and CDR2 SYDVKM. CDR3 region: CASSLGTGREQYF. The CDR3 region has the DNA TGTGCCAGCAGTTTAGGGACAGGGCGCGAGCAGTACTTC. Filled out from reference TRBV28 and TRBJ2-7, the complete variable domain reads DVKVTQSSRYLVKRTGEKVFLECVQDMDHENMFWYRQDPGLGLRLIYFSYDVKMKEKGDIPEGYSVSREKKERFSLILESASTNQTSMYLCASSLGTGREQYFGPGTRLTVT.

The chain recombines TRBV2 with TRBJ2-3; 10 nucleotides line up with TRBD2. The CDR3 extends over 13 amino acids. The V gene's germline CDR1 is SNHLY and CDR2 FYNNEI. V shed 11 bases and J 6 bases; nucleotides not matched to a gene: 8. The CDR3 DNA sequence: TGTGCCTGTAGCGGGGGGTACGCCGATACGCAGTATTTT. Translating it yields CACSGGYADTQYF.

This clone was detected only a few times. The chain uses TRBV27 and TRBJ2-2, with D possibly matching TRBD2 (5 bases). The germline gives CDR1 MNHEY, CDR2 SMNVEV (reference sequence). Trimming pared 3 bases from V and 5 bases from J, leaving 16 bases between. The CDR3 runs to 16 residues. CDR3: CASSLGAARLTGELFF. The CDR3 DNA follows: TGTGCCAGCAGTTTGGGAGCTGCAAGACTTACCGGGGAGCTGTTTTTT.

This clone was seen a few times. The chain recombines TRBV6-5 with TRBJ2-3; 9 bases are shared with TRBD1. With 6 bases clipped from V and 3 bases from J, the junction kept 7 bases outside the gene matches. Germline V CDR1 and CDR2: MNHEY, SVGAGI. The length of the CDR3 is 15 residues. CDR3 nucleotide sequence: TGTGCCAGCAGAGCTACAGGGGGCGCAACAGATACGCAGTATTTT. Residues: CASRATGGATDTQYF.